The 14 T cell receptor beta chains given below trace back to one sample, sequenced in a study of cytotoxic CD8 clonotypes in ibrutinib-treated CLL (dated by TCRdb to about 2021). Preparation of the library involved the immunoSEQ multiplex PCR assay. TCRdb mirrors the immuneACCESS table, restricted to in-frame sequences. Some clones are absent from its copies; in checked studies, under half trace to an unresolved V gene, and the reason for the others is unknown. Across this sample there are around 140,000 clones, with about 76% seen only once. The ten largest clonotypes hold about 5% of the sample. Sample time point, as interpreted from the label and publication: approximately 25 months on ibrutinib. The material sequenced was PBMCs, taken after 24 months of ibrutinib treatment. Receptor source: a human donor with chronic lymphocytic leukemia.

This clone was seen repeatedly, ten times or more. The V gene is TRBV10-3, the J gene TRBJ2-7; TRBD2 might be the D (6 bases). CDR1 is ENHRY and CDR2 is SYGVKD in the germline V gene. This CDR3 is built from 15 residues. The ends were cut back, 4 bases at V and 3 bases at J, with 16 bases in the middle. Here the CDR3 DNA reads TGTGCCATCAGTGGGGGAATGACTAGAGGCTACGAGCAGTACTTC. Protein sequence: CAISGGMTRGYEQYF.

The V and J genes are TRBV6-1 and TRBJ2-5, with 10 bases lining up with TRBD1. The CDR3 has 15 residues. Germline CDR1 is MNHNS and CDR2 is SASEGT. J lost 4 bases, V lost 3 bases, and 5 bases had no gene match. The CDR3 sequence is CASSDRTGGAETQYF. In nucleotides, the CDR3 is TGTGCCAGCAGTGATCGGACAGGGGGTGCAGAGACCCAGTACTTC.

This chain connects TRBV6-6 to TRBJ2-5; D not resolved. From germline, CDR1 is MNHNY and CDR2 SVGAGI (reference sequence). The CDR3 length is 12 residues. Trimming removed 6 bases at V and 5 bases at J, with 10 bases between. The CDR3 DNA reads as TGTGCCAGCAGCCGTCTTGGGGAGACCCAGTACTTC. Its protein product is CASSRLGETQYF.

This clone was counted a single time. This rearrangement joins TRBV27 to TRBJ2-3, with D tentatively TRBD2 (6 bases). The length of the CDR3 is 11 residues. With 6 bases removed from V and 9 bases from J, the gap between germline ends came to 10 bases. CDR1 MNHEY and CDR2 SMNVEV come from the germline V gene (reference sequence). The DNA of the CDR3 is TGTGCCAGCAGCCAGGCGGGGACGCAGTATTTT. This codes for CASSQAGTQYF.

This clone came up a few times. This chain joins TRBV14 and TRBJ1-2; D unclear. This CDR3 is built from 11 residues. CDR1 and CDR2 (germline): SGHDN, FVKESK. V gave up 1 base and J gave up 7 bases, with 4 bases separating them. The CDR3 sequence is CASSQGSGYTF. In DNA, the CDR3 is TGTGCCAGCAGCCAAGGATCTGGCTACACCTTC.

The CDR3 DNA is TGTGCCATCAGCGACCCCGGGACAGGGGCCTACGAGCAGTACTTC. Its protein product is CAISDPGTGAYEQYF. The chain employs TRBV10-3 and TRBJ2-7, with 10 positions matching TRBD1. Germline loops: CDR1 ENHRY, CDR2 SYGVKD. The CDR3 runs to 15 residues. V lost 6 bases to trimming and J lost 2 bases; unmatched junction nucleotides: 7.

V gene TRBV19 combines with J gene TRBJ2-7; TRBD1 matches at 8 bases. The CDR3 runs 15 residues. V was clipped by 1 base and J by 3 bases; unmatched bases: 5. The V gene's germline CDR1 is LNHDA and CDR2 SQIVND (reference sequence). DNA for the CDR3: TGTGCCAGTAGTATAGCTGTCAGGGGGCGCTACGAGCAGTACTTC. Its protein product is CASSIAVRGRYEQYF.

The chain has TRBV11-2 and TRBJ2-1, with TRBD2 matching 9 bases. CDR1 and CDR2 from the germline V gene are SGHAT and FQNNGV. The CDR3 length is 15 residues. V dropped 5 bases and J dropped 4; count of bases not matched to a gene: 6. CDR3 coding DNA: TGTGCCAGCAGCGACCTAGCGGGGAGTTACAATGAGCAGTTCTTC. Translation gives CASSDLAGSYNEQFF. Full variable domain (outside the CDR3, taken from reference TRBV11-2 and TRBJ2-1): EAGVAQSPRYKIIEKRQSVAFWCNPISGHATLYWYQQILGQGPKLLIQFQNNGVVDDSQLPKDRFSAERLKGVDSTLKIQPAKLEDSAVYLCASSDLAGSYNEQFFGPGTRLTVL.

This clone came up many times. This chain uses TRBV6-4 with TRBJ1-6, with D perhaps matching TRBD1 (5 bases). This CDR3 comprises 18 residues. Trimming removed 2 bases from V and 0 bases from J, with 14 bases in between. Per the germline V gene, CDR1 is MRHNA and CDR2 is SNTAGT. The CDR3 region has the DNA TGTGCCAGCAGTGACCCCCAGGGAAAGGGCTCCTATAATTCACCCCTCCACTTT. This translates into CASSDPQGKGSYNSPLHF.

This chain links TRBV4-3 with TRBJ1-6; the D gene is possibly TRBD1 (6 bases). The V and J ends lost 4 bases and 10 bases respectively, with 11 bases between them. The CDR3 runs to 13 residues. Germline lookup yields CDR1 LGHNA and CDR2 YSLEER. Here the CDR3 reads CASSRDRRSPLHF. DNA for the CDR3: TGCGCCAGCAGCCGAGACAGGCGGTCACCCCTCCACTTT.

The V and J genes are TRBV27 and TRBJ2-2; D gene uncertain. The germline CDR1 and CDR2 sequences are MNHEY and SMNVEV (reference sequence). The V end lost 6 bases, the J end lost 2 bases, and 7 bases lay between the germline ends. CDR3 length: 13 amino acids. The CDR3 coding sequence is TGTGCCAGCAGCCCGACAAACACCGGGGAGCTGTTTTTT. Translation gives CASSPTNTGELFF.

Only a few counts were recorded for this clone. The CDR3 coding sequence is TGCAGCACCCGCGGGGTTTGTGGTCAGCCCCAGCATTTT. Amino acids: CSTRGVCGQPQHF. This sequence joins TRBV29-1 and TRBJ1-5; unclear D gene. Germline lookup yields CDR1 SQVTM and CDR2 ANQGSEA. There are 13 residues in the CDR3. With 8 bases removed from V and 6 bases from J, the gap between germline ends came to 17 bases.

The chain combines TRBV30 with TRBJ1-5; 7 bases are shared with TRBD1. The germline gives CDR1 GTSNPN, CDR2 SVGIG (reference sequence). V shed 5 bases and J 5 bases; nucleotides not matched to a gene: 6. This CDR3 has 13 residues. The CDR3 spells CAWGEGADQPQHF. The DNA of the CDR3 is TGTGCCTGGGGGGAGGGGGCGGATCAGCCCCAGCATTTT.

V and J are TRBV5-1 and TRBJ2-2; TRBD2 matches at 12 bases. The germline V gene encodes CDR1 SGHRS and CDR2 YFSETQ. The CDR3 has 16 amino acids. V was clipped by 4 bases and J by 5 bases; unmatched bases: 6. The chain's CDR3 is CASSPLAGGRTGELFF. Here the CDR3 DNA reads TGCGCCAGCAGCCCCCTAGCGGGGGGGCGGACCGGGGAGCTGTTTTTT.